This T cell receptor beta chain was recorded in a study of vaccination effects on CD4 cells after COVID-19. Turning to the study itself: With around 9.4 ug/ml peptides and about 9.5 IU/ml IL-2, 2 million or so PBMC per well were cultured.

The junction had 11 bases not matched to a gene; V was cut back by 5 bases and J by 3 bases. This CDR3 spans 16 amino acids. Per germline, CDR1 SGHTA and CDR2 FQGTGA. The protocol was immunoSEQ multiplex PCR, while the TCRdb copy is restricted to in-frame clones and leaves out a portion. The repertoire holds about 46,000 clones, with roughly four fifths as singletons. A remark on this clone: Its antigen remains unknown.

Regarding the study as a whole: Late post-vaccination, clones induced by infection and those induced by vaccine underwent marked clonal contraction.

Following a roughly 10-day culture, CD4+ T cells were purified. The chain is built from TRBV7-3 and TRBJ1-2; the match to TRBD1 covers 8 bases. The specimen comprised CD4+ T cells from PBMCs cultured without peptide, sampled before COVID-19 vaccination. This TCR derives from a human donor who had a prior SARS-CoV-2 infection. The CDR3 is CASSPSRQGRDYGYTF. CDR3 DNA sequence: TGTGCCAGCAGCCCCTCTCGACAGGGGAGAGACTATGGCTACACCTTC.